The 18 T cell receptor beta chains listed next were all sequenced from one sample in a study of glioma-infiltrating T cells after dendritic cell vaccination. As to time point: after dendritic cell vaccination, including at tumor progression/relapse. Data came from immunoSEQ multiplex PCR; TCRdb stores just in-frame clones and leaves some out. The table has roughly 88,000 clones, 81% seen once. The sequencing used blood, collected after dendritic cell vaccination. These receptors were taken from a human donor with glioblastoma.

The chain recombines TRBV5-1 with TRBJ1-4; D gene uncertain. Germline CDR1 SGHRS, CDR2 YFSETQ. The CDR3 extends over 20 amino acids. V was cut by 4 bases and J by 1 base, with 26 bases left in between. The CDR3 DNA reads as TGCGCCAGCAGCCGGGGATCTCGGGGAGCCGGAGTAGGAACTAATGAAAAACTGTTTTTT. It yields the protein CASSRGSRGAGVGTNEKLFF.

This CDR3 reads CASRTGGQTEAFF. The CDR3 nucleotides read TGTGCCAGTCGGACAGGGGGCCAGACTGAAGCTTTCTTT. This chain connects TRBV7-9 to TRBJ1-1; TRBD1 agrees at 11 bases. Germline trimming cut 9 bases from V and 5 bases from J; bases unmatched to any gene: 5. The CDR3 consists of 13 residues. CDR1 and CDR2 (germline): SEHNR, FQNEAQ (reference sequence).

Points on this clone: A much larger clone sits a single nucleotide away, making a read error possible. This chain links TRBV6-6 with TRBJ1-4; D remains unclear. This CDR3 is built from 16 residues. Per germline, CDR1 MNHNY and CDR2 SVGAGI (reference sequence). Trimming took 0 bases from V and 0 from J, leaving 8 bases between them. CDR3 in amino acids: CASSYSTAATNEKLFF. In nucleotides, the CDR3 is TGTGCCAGCAGTTACTCTACAGCAGCAACTAATGAAAAACTGTTTTTT.

The chain employs TRBV19 and TRBJ1-1, with TRBD1 matching 7 bases. Germline values: CDR1 LNHDA, CDR2 SQIVND (reference sequence). CDR3 length: 13 amino acids. V trimming: 6 bases; J trimming: 10 bases; junction bases outside the gene matches: 11. The CDR3 spells CASSDYGTDRAFF. The CDR3, as DNA: TGTGCCAGTAGCGACTACGGGACAGATAGAGCTTTCTTT.

This clone was recorded a few times. The CDR3 loop reads CASSLAFYYPYEQYF. CDR3 DNA: TGTGCCAGCAGCTTAGCGTTTTACTACCCCTACGAGCAGTACTTC. The genes are TRBV7-9 and TRBJ2-7; D unclear. Germline lookup yields CDR1 SEHNR and CDR2 FQNEAQ (reference sequence). Deletions cut 0 bases from V and 2 bases from J, with 11 bases between. The CDR3 has 15 amino acids.

The chain has TRBV27 and TRBJ1-5; 7 bases line up with TRBD1. V dropped 6 bases and J dropped 4; count of bases not matched to a gene: 6. This CDR3 has 14 amino acids. CDR1 and CDR2 (germline): MNHEY, SMNVEV (reference sequence). CDR3 nucleotide sequence: TGTGCCAGCAGCGATGACAGGGCAAATCAGCCCCAGCATTTT. Its protein is CASSDDRANQPQHF.

There are a few counts of this clone. The chain recombines TRBV19 with TRBJ1-4, with D perhaps TRBD1 (6 bases). Between the trimmed V and J ends, which lost 6 bases and 0 bases, there was a span of 14 bases. The CDR3 sequence is 16 residues long. Per germline, CDR1 LNHDA and CDR2 SQIVND (reference sequence). The DNA of the CDR3 is TGTGCCAGTAGCAGGGGCGGCCTTGCAACTAATGAAAAACTGTTTTTT. It is translated as CASSRGGLATNEKLFF.

V and J are TRBV2 and TRBJ1-6; D gene ambiguous. V lost 6 bases, J lost 6 bases, and 18 bases lay in between. The CDR3 sequence is 16 residues long. Germline CDR1 is SNHLY and CDR2 is FYNNEI. CDR3 region: CASRATTGGSNSPLHF. Here the CDR3 DNA reads TGTGCCAGCAGGGCAACCACGGGCGGGAGTAATTCACCCCTCCACTTT.

The gene calls are TRBV5-4 and TRBJ2-2; 10 positions match TRBD2. Germline V gives CDR1 SGHNT, CDR2 YYREEE (reference sequence). Trimming took 1 base from V and 4 from J; bases not matched to a gene: 4. CDR3 length equals 16 residues. As DNA, the CDR3 is TGTGCCAGCAGCTTGATAGCGGGAGGCCCCACCGGGGAGCTGTTTTTT. Its translation: CASSLIAGGPTGELFF.

CDR3 DNA: TGTGCCAGCAGTTTAAGGCTAGCGGGGGGGTCAACCATGGAGACCCAGTACTTC. This encodes CASSLRLAGGSTMETQYF. The chain has TRBV27 and TRBJ2-5; 12 nucleotides align to TRBD2. V was pared by 2 bases and J by 5 bases, with 12 bases of the junction left unmatched. From germline, CDR1 is MNHEY and CDR2 SMNVEV (reference sequence). This CDR3 comprises 18 residues.

The chain links TRBV27 to TRBJ2-5; TRBD2 is a possible D gene (6 bases). V was shortened by 4 bases and J by 5 bases, with 11 bases between the two germline ends. CDR3 length: 13 amino acids. The germline V gene encodes CDR1 MNHEY and CDR2 SMNVEV (reference sequence). CDR3 nucleotides: TGTGCCAGCAGTTATCAAGGAGGGGAGACCCAGTACTTC. Translated: CASSYQGGETQYF.

This clone was counted a single time. This CDR3 reads CASSLLVGETGELFF. The CDR3 DNA sequence: TGCGCCAGCAGCTTGTTGGTAGGAGAAACCGGGGAGCTGTTTTTT. The gene calls are TRBV5-1 and TRBJ2-2; D unclear. Germline-derived CDR1 and CDR2 are SGHRS and YFSETQ. The CDR3 length is 15 residues. V lost 1 base and J lost 5, with 12 bases in between.

The V gene is TRBV4-1, the J gene TRBJ2-4; D is possibly TRBD2 (5 bases). Trimming took off 1 base at V and 2 bases at J, with 6 bases between the two ends. Germline CDR1 and CDR2: MGHRA and YSYEKL. CDR3 length: 14 amino acids. The CDR3, as DNA: TGCGCCAGCAGCCAAGCGGGGACCAAAAACATTCAGTACTTC. It yields the protein CASSQAGTKNIQYF.

J is TRBJ2-1 and V is TRBV30; D possibly corresponds to TRBD2 (6 bases). There are 15 residues in the CDR3. The V gene's germline CDR1 is GTSNPN and CDR2 SVGIG (reference sequence). The V end was cut by 3 bases, the J end by 0 bases, with 12 bases between. The chain's CDR3 is CAWSPISGSYNEQFF. As DNA, the CDR3 is TGTGCCTGGAGCCCCATTAGCGGCTCCTACAATGAGCAGTTCTTC.

This clone was observed a single time. The chain is built from TRBV7-9 and TRBJ2-7, with 9 bases aligning to TRBD2. The CDR3 spans 13 residues. The ends lost 7 bases at V and 4 bases at J; junction bases unmatched: 5. Germline lookup yields CDR1 SEHNR and CDR2 FQNEAQ (reference sequence). The CDR3 sequence is CASMTSGAYEQYV. In DNA form, the CDR3 reads TGTGCCAGCATGACTAGCGGAGCTTACGAGCAGTACGTC.

The rearrangement joins TRBV6-5 to TRBJ2-7; 9 nucleotides agree with TRBD2. Germline V CDR1 and CDR2: MNHEY, SVGAGI. The ends lost 8 bases at V and 1 base at J; junction bases unmatched: 6. The CDR3 runs to 14 residues. The CDR3: CASSRLAESYEQYF. CDR3 nucleotide sequence: TGTGCCAGCTCCCGACTAGCGGAGTCCTACGAGCAGTACTTC.

This sequence joins TRBV5-6 and TRBJ2-1; TRBD2 aligns across 9 bases. The V segment lost 0 bases and the J segment 3 bases; nucleotides outside the gene matches: 4. The germline gives CDR1 SGHDT, CDR2 YYEEEE. The CDR3 runs to 16 residues. The CDR3 reads CASSLEIAGVYNEQFF. In DNA, the CDR3 is TGTGCCAGCAGCTTGGAAATAGCGGGAGTCTACAATGAGCAGTTCTTC.

This clone was detected only once. The V and J genes are TRBV5-1 and TRBJ2-3, with D tentatively TRBD1 (5 bases). The CDR3 spans 16 residues. Trimming took 1 base from V and 2 from J, leaving 14 bases between them. Germline V lookup: CDR1 SGHRS, CDR2 YFSETQ. The CDR3 spells CASSLIRDPTTDTQYF. DNA of the CDR3: TGCGCCAGCAGCTTGATCAGGGATCCGACCACAGATACGCAGTATTTT.